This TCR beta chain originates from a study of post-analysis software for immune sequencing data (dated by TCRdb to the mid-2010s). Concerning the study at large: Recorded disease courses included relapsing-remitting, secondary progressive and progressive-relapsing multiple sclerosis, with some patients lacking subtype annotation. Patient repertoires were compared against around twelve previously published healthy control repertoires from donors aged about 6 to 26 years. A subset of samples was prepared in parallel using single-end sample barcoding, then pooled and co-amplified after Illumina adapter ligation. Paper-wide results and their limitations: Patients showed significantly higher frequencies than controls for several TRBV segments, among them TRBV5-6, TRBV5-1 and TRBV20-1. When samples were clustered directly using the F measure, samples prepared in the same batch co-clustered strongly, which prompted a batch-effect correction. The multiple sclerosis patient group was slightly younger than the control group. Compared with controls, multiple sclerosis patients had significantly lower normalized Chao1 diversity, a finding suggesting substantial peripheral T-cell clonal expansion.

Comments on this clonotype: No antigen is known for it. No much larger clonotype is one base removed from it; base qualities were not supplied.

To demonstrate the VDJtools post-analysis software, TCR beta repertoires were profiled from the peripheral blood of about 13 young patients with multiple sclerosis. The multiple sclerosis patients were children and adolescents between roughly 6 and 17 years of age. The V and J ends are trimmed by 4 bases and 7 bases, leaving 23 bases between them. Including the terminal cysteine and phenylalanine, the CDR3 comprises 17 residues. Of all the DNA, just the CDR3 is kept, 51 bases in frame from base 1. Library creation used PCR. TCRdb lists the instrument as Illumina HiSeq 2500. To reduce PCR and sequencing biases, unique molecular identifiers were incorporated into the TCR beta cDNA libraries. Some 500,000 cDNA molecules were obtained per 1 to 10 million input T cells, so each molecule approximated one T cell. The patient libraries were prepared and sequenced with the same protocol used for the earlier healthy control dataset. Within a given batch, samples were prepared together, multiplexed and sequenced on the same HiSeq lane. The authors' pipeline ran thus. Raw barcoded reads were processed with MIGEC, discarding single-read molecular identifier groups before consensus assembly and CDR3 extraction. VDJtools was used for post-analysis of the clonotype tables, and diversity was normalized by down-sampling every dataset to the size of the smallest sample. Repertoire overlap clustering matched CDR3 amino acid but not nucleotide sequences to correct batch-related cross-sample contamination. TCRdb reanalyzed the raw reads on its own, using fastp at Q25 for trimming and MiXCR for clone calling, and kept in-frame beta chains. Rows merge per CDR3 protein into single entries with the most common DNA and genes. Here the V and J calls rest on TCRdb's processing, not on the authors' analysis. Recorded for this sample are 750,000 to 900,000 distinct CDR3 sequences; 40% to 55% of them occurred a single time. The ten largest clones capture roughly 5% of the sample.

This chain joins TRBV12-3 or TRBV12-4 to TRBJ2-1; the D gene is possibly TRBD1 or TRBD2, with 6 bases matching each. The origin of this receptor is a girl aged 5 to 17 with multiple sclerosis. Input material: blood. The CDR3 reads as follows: CASSSPAGRGEENEQFF. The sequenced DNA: TGTGCCAGCAGTTCCCCAGCGGGTAGGGGGGAGGAAAATGAGCAGTTCTTC.